This TCR beta chain stems from a study of T cell clonotyping in hematopoietic cell transplantation. Study outcomes and limitations: After transplant, recipient diversity fell while pathologically expanded clonotypes grew through day 180.

Time point specified: recipient sample about 28 days before transplant, after cytoreduction. The CDR3 covers 14 residues. Per germline, CDR1 MNHEY and CDR2 SMNVEV (reference sequence). Germline trimming cut 6 bases from V and 4 bases from J; bases unmatched to any gene: 6. Some clones are missing from TCRdb's copy, which holds only in-frame ones; the method was immunoSEQ multiplex PCR. Of about 29,000 clones listed, around 80% are singletons. This clone was seen more than once but under ten times. Its cognate antigen is unknown. The source was peripheral blood mononuclear cells, collected before stem cell transplant. This receptor was obtained from a woman aged 25 to 39 with chronic myeloid leukemia. Some clones in this sample may be carry-over from other donors' samples. The chain joins TRBV27 to TRBJ2-7, with TRBD1 matching 10 bases. The DNA of the CDR3 is TGTGCCAGCAGGGGGACAGGGGAAGGATACGAGCAGTACTTC. It codes for CASRGTGEGYEQYF.